Listed below are T cell receptor beta chains from one sample, sequenced in a study of blood T cell repertoires in COVID-19. Some clones are missing from TCRdb's copy, which holds only in-frame ones; the method was immunoSEQ multiplex PCR. The sample holds about 160,000 clones, 81% seen once. The sequencing sample was made of PBMCs or T cells enriched from blood (not recorded which). Receptors were obtained from a middle-aged woman with acute COVID-19. CDR3s include the opening cysteine and the closing phenylalanine or tryptophan. Each record gives: clone size, V gene, D gene, J gene, CDR3 DNA, CDR3 protein. D genes are given only for firm matches. The size of a clone is reported for some rows only, either as once, few or many, or as a class for expanded clones.

clone size: .
V gene: TRBV14
D gene: .
J gene: TRBJ1-6
CDR3 DNA: TGTGCCAGCAGCTTGGGCCATAGGGGTTCACCCCTCCACTTT
CDR3 protein: CASSLGHRGSPLHF

clone size: .
V gene: TRBV24-1
D gene: .
J gene: TRBJ2-2
CDR3 DNA: TGTGCCACCAGTGACGCGATGAACACCGGGGAGCTGTTTTTT
CDR3 protein: CATSDAMNTGELFF

clone size: .
V gene: TRBV30
D gene: .
J gene: TRBJ1-2
CDR3 DNA: TGTGCCTGGAGGACAGGTACTAACTATGGCTACACCTTC
CDR3 protein: CAWRTGTNYGYTF

clone size: .
V gene: TRBV12-3/TRBV12-4
D gene: .
J gene: TRBJ1-1
CDR3 DNA: TGTGCCAGCGCCGACAGGTACACTGAAGCTTTCTTT
CDR3 protein: CASADRYTEAFF

clone size: .
V gene: TRBV9
D gene: .
J gene: TRBJ2-3
CDR3 DNA: TGTGCCAGCAGCGTAGAGGCTAGCGCCAGCACAGATACGCAGTATTTT
CDR3 protein: CASSVEASASTDTQYF

clone size: .
V gene: TRBV25-1
D gene: TRBD1
J gene: TRBJ1-2
CDR3 DNA: TGTGCCAGCAGTGCATACTACCGGGGGACAGGGAGCTTGCGTGGCTACACCTTC
CDR3 protein: CASSAYYRGTGSLRGYTF

clone size: .
V gene: TRBV27
D gene: .
J gene: TRBJ2-5
CDR3 DNA: TGTGCCAGCAGTTTAGTTTGGGGCGGACAAGAGACCCAGTACTTC
CDR3 protein: CASSLVWGGQETQYF

clone size: .
V gene: TRBV27
D gene: TRBD2
J gene: TRBJ2-7
CDR3 DNA: TGTGCCAGCAGTCTAAGGGCCGGGGGGTCCTACGAGCAGTACTTC
CDR3 protein: CASSLRAGGSYEQYF

clone size: .
V gene: TRBV7-8
D gene: .
J gene: TRBJ2-5
CDR3 DNA: TGTGCCAGCAGCCCCTCACAGGGCTTGGGGAGAGAGACCCAGTACTTC
CDR3 protein: CASSPSQGLGRETQYF

clone size: .
V gene: TRBV7-3
D gene: .
J gene: TRBJ1-6
CDR3 DNA: TGTGCCAGCAGCTTTTTGGGCCCCAATTCACCCCTCCACTTT
CDR3 protein: CASSFLGPNSPLHF

clone size: .
V gene: TRBV7-6
D gene: .
J gene: TRBJ2-6
CDR3 DNA: TGTGCCAGCAGCCAATCCCTAACGGGGGCCAACGTCCTGACTTTC
CDR3 protein: CASSQSLTGANVLTF

clone size: .
V gene: TRBV18
D gene: .
J gene: TRBJ1-2
CDR3 DNA: TGTGCCAGCTCTACCCAGATCTCGGGGAACTATGGCTACACCTTC
CDR3 protein: CASSTQISGNYGYTF

clone size: .
V gene: TRBV6-1
D gene: .
J gene: TRBJ1-1
CDR3 DNA: TGTGCCAGCAGTGAGACAGGCTGGATCTTT
CDR3 protein: CASSETGWIF

clone size: .
V gene: TRBV7-2
D gene: .
J gene: TRBJ1-1
CDR3 DNA: TGTGCCAGCAGCTTAGGGTCTAGGGGAACGACTGAAGCTTTCTTT
CDR3 protein: CASSLGSRGTTEAFF

clone size: once
V gene: TRBV6-5
D gene: TRBD2
J gene: TRBJ2-1
CDR3 DNA: TGTGCCAGCGCCCTAGCGGGAGGGCAGGAAGAGCAGTTCTTC
CDR3 protein: CASALAGGQEEQFF

clone size: .
V gene: TRBV3-1/TRBV3-2
D gene: .
J gene: TRBJ1-1
CDR3 DNA: TGTGCCAGCGGTGGGCAGAACACTGAAGCTTTCTTT
CDR3 protein: CASGGQNTEAFF

clone size: few
V gene: TRBV7-2
D gene: .
J gene: TRBJ1-1
CDR3 DNA: TGTGCCAGCAGCTTAGCGCAGGGGACCGCTGAAGCTTTCTTT
CDR3 protein: CASSLAQGTAEAFF

clone size: .
V gene: TRBV27
D gene: .
J gene: TRBJ2-7
CDR3 DNA: TGTGCCAGCAGTCCTGACAAGGGGGGGCTTGTCCAGTACTTC
CDR3 protein: CASSPDKGGLVQYF

clone size: many
V gene: TRBV12-3/TRBV12-4
D gene: .
J gene: TRBJ1-1
CDR3 DNA: TGTGCCAGTGCCACAGGTTCGAACACTGAAGCTTTCTTT
CDR3 protein: CASATGSNTEAFF

clone size: .
V gene: TRBV5-1
D gene: TRBD1
J gene: TRBJ2-3
CDR3 DNA: TGCGCCAGCAGCTTGGGACAGGGTATTTTGGATACGCAGTATTTT
CDR3 protein: CASSLGQGILDTQYF

clone size: .
V gene: TRBV27
D gene: TRBD1
J gene: TRBJ1-1
CDR3 DNA: TGTGCCAGCAGAAAATCCCGACAGGCGCCGTTACAGGGGACTGAAGCTTTCTTT
CDR3 protein: CASRKSRQAPLQGTEAFF

clone size: .
V gene: TRBV6-7
D gene: TRBD2
J gene: TRBJ2-2
CDR3 DNA: TGTGCCAGCAGTTACTCCGGGACTACCCAGTCGAACACCGGGGAGCTGTTTTTT
CDR3 protein: CASSYSGTTQSNTGELFF

clone size: few
V gene: TRBV6-2/TRBV6-3
D gene: TRBD1
J gene: TRBJ1-5
CDR3 DNA: TGTGCCAGCAGTTCGGGAGGGCAGGGGGAACAGCCCCAGCATTTT
CDR3 protein: CASSSGGQGEQPQHF

clone size: few
V gene: TRBV7-9
D gene: .
J gene: TRBJ2-5
CDR3 DNA: TGTGCCAGCAGCTCCGGGACCCAGTACTTC
CDR3 protein: CASSSGTQYF

clone size: .
V gene: TRBV2
D gene: TRBD1
J gene: TRBJ1-4
CDR3 DNA: TGTGCCAGCAGCCGAGGGACAGTGAATGAAAAACTGTTTTTT
CDR3 protein: CASSRGTVNEKLFF

clone size: .
V gene: TRBV29-1
D gene: TRBD1
J gene: TRBJ1-2
CDR3 DNA: TGCAGCGTTAGTACCGGACAGGCATTTTATGGCTACACCTTC
CDR3 protein: CSVSTGQAFYGYTF

clone size: .
V gene: TRBV29-1
D gene: TRBD1
J gene: TRBJ2-3
CDR3 DNA: TGCAGCGTTGAATGGGGTTATCCGACAGGGGGCGCCTCAGATACGCAGTATTTT
CDR3 protein: CSVEWGYPTGGASDTQYF

clone size: .
V gene: TRBV7-8
D gene: TRBD2
J gene: TRBJ2-5
CDR3 DNA: TGTGCCAGCAGCTGGGGACTACCCCAAGAGACCCAGTACTTC
CDR3 protein: CASSWGLPQETQYF

clone size: .
V gene: TRBV27
D gene: TRBD2
J gene: TRBJ2-4
CDR3 DNA: TGTGCCAGCAGTTTATCCCCTTGGACTAGCAAAAACATTCAGTACTTC
CDR3 protein: CASSLSPWTSKNIQYF

clone size: .
V gene: TRBV28
D gene: TRBD1
J gene: TRBJ1-2
CDR3 DNA: TGTGCCAGCAGTGCCATACCTACAGGGGGAGGAGGCTACACCTTC
CDR3 protein: CASSAIPTGGGGYTF

clone size: .
V gene: TRBV19
D gene: TRBD1
J gene: TRBJ2-7
CDR3 DNA: TGTGCCAGTAGCGGACAGGGTCACCGAGGGGAGCAGTACTTC
CDR3 protein: CASSGQGHRGEQYF

clone size: .
V gene: TRBV5-4
D gene: TRBD2
J gene: TRBJ2-1
CDR3 DNA: TGTGCCAGCAGCGAAGGACTAGCGGGAGCGGTCTTTGAGCAGTTCTTC
CDR3 protein: CASSEGLAGAVFEQFF

clone size: .
V gene: TRBV19
D gene: .
J gene: TRBJ1-1
CDR3 DNA: TGTGCCAGTAGTGCCGTGCTAACACGGGCTGAAGCTTTCTTT
CDR3 protein: CASSAVLTRAEAFF

clone size: .
V gene: TRBV6-1
D gene: .
J gene: TRBJ2-2
CDR3 DNA: TGTGCCAGCAGTGAAGCGAGTGTAGTCCCCGGGGAGCTGTTTTTT
CDR3 protein: CASSEASVVPGELFF

clone size: .
V gene: TRBV6-5
D gene: TRBD1
J gene: TRBJ2-7
CDR3 DNA: TGTGCCAGCAGCCGGGACAGATCCGAGCAGTACTTC
CDR3 protein: CASSRDRSEQYF

clone size: .
V gene: TRBV19
D gene: TRBD2
J gene: TRBJ2-1
CDR3 DNA: TGTGCCAGTAGTCCGACTAGCGGGAGGAGGAATGAGCAGTTCTTC
CDR3 protein: CASSPTSGRRNEQFF

clone size: .
V gene: TRBV7-9
D gene: TRBD1
J gene: TRBJ2-5
CDR3 DNA: TGTGCCAGCAGCTTAGGAGGACAGGGAAAGACCCAGTACTTC
CDR3 protein: CASSLGGQGKTQYF

clone size: .
V gene: TRBV25-1
D gene: .
J gene: TRBJ1-3
CDR3 DNA: TGTGCCAGCAGTGGGACCACAGGGTCTGGAAACACCATATATTTT
CDR3 protein: CASSGTTGSGNTIYF

clone size: .
V gene: TRBV5-1
D gene: .
J gene: TRBJ2-4
CDR3 DNA: TGCGCCAGCAGCTTTTCAGCGTCCGCCATTCAGTACTTC
CDR3 protein: CASSFSASAIQYF

clone size: .
V gene: TRBV2
D gene: TRBD2
J gene: TRBJ2-5
CDR3 DNA: TGTGCCAGCGGAGCGGGAGGCCCCTTCAGAGAGACCCAGTACTTC
CDR3 protein: CASGAGGPFRETQYF

clone size: once
V gene: TRBV5-1
D gene: TRBD2
J gene: TRBJ2-3
CDR3 DNA: TGCGCCAGCAGGAGACTAGCGGGGGAAGTGGATACGCAGTATTTT
CDR3 protein: CASRRLAGEVDTQYF

clone size: .
V gene: TRBV12-3/TRBV12-4
D gene: TRBD1
J gene: TRBJ1-1
CDR3 DNA: TGTGCCAGCAGTCAGGGGGCTAATACTGAAGCTTTCTTT
CDR3 protein: CASSQGANTEAFF

clone size: .
V gene: TRBV19
D gene: TRBD1
J gene: TRBJ1-5
CDR3 DNA: TGTGCCAGTAGTATTGAGCGGACAGGCACCGCATCGCCCCAGCATTTT
CDR3 protein: CASSIERTGTASPQHF

clone size: .
V gene: TRBV7-3
D gene: .
J gene: TRBJ1-1
CDR3 DNA: TGTGCCAGCAGCTGGGAACGGGAGACTGAAGCTTTCTTT
CDR3 protein: CASSWERETEAFF

clone size: .
V gene: TRBV18
D gene: .
J gene: TRBJ1-5
CDR3 DNA: TGTGCCAGCGCCGCGGGGGGGCATCAGCCCCAGCATTTT
CDR3 protein: CASAAGGHQPQHF

clone size: .
V gene: TRBV19
D gene: TRBD1
J gene: TRBJ2-7
CDR3 DNA: TGTGCCAGTAGTATAGTGCGGGTGACAGGGGCTGGCGAGCAGTACTTC
CDR3 protein: CASSIVRVTGAGEQYF